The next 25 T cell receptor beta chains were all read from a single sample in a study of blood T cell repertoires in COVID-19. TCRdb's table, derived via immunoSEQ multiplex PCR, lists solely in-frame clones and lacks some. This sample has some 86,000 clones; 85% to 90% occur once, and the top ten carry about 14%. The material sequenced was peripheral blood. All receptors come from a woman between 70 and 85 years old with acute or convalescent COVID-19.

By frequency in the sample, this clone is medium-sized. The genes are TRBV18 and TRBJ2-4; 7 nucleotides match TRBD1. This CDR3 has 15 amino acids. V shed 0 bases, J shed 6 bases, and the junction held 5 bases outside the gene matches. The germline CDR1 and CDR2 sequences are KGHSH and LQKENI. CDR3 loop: CASSPPGQALNIQYF. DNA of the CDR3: TGTGCCAGCTCACCACCTGGACAGGCCTTAAACATTCAGTACTTC.

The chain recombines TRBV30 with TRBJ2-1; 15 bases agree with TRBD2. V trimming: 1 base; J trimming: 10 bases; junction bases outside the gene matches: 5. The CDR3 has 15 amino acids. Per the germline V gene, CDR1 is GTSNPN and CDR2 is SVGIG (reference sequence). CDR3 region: CAWSGTSGRAGEQFF. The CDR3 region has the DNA TGTGCCTGGAGTGGGACTAGCGGGAGGGCCGGAGAGCAGTTCTTC.

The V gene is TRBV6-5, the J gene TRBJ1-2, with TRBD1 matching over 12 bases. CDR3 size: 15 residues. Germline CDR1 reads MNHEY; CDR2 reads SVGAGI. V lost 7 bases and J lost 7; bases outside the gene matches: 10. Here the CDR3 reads CASKGGTGGAGGYTF. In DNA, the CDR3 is TGTGCCAGCAAGGGGGGGACAGGGGGCGCAGGTGGCTACACCTTC.

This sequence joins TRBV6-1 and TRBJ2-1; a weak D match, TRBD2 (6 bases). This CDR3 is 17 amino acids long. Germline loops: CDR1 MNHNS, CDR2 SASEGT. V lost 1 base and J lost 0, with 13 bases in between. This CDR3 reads CASSEGRVGNSYNEQFF. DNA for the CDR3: TGTGCCAGCAGTGAAGGGAGGGTCGGGAACTCCTACAATGAGCAGTTCTTC.

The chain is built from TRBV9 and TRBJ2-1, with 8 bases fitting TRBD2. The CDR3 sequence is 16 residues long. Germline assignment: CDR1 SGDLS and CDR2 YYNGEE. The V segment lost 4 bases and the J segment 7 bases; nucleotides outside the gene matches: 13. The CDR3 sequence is CASSPSVLAGINEQFF. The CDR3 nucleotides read TGTGCCAGCAGCCCATCGGTGTTAGCGGGGATTAATGAGCAGTTCTTC. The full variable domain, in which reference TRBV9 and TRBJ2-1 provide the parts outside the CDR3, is DSGVTQTPKHLITATGQRVTLRCSPRSGDLSVYWYQQSLDQGLQFLIQYYNGEERAKGNILERFSAQQFPDLHSELNLSSLELGDSALYFCASSPSVLAGINEQFFGPGTRLTVL.

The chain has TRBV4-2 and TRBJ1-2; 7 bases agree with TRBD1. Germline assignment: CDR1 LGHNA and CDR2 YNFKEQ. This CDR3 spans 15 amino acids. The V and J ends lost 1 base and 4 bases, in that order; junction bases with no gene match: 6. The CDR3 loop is CASSQANRDSYGYTF. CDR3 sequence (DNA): TGTGCCAGCAGCCAAGCAAACCGGGACAGCTATGGCTACACCTTC.

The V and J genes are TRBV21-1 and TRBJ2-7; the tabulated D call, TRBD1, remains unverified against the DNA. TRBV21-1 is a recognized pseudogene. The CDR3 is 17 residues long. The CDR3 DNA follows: TGTGCCAGCAGCAAATCGTCCTGGACAGGGAGCTCCTACGAGCAGTACGTC. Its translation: CASSKSSWTGSSYEQYV.

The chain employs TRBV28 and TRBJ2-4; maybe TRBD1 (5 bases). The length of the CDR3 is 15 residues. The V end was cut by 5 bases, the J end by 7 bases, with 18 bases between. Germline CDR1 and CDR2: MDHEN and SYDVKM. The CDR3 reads CASSPFLSGLNIQYF. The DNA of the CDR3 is TGTGCCAGCAGTCCTTTTTTGTCAGGGTTGAACATTCAGTACTTC.

The CDR3 is CASTRGQPPGLGSGELFF. The CDR3 DNA sequence: TGTGCCAGCACCCGGGGACAGCCTCCCGGACTCGGCTCCGGGGAGCTGTTTTTT. This chain uses TRBV2 with TRBJ2-2, with 7 nucleotides matching TRBD1. The CDR3 sequence is 18 residues long. V gave up 7 bases and J gave up 6 bases; unmatched junction bases: 20. Germline lookup yields CDR1 SNHLY and CDR2 FYNNEI.

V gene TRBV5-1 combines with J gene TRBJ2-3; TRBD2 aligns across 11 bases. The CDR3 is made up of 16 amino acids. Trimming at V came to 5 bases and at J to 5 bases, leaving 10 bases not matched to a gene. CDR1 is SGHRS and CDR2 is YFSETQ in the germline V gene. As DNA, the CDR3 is TGCGCCAGCAGACCACCCCTAGCGGGAGGTGGAGATACGCAGTATTTT. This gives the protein CASRPPLAGGGDTQYF.

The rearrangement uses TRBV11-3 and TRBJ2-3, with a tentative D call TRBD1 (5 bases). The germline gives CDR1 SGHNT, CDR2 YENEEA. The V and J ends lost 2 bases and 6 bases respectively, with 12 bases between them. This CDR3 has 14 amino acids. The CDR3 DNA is TGTGCCAGCAGCTTAACTTCCAGGGCGGATACGCAGTATTTT. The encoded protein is CASSLTSRADTQYF.

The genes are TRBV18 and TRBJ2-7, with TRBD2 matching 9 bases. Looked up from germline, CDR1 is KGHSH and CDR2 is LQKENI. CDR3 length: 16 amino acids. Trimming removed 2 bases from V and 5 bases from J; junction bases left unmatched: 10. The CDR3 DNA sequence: TGTGCCAGCTCACCAACCGTACGCGGGAGGGGAAACGAGCAGTACGTC. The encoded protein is CASSPTVRGRGNEQYV.

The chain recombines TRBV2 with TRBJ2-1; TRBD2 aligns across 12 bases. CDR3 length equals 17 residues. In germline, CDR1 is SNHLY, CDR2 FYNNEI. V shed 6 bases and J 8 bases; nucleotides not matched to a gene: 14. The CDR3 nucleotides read TGTGCCAGCAGGAAGGGGGGCGGACTAGCGGGATTGCATGAGCAGTTCTTC. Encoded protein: CASRKGGGLAGLHEQFF.

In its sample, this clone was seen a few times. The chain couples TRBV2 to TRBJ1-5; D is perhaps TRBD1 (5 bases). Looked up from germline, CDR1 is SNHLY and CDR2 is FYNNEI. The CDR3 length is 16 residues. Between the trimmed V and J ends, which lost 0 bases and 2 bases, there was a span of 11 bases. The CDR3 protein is CASSEALGEGNQPQHF. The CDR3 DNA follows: TGTGCCAGCAGTGAAGCGCTAGGGGAAGGCAATCAGCCCCAGCATTTT.

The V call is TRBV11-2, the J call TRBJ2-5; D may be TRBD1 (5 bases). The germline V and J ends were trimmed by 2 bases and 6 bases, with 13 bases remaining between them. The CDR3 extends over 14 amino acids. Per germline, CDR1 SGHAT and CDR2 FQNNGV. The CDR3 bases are TGTGCCAGCAGCTTAACTCTAGGACAAAAGACCCAGTACTTC. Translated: CASSLTLGQKTQYF.

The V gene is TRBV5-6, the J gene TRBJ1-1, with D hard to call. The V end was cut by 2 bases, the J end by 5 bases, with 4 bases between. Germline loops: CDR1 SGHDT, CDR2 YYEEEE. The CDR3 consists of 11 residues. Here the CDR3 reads CASSFGTEAFF. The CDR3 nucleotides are TGTGCCAGCAGCTTCGGGACTGAAGCTTTCTTT.

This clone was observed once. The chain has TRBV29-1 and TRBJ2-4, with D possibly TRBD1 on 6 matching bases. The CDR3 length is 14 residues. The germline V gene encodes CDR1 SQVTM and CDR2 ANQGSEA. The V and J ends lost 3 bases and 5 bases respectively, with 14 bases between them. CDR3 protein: CSVEARGFQNIQYF. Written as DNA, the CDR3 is TGCAGCGTTGAGGCCAGGGGCTTTCAAAACATTCAGTACTTC.

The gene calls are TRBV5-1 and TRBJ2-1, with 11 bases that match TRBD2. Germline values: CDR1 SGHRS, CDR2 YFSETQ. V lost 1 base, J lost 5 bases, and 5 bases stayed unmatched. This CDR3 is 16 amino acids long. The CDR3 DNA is TGCGCCAGCAGCTTGACTAGCGGGGGTCGTAACAATGAGCAGTTCTTC. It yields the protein CASSLTSGGRNNEQFF.

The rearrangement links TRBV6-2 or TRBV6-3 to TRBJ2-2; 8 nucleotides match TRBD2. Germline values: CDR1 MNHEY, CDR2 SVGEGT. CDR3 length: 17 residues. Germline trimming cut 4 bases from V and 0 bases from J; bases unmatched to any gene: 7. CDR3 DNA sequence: TGTGCCAGCAGTTTTGCGGGAGGTTACGCGAACACCGGGGAGCTGTTTTTT. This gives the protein CASSFAGGYANTGELFF.

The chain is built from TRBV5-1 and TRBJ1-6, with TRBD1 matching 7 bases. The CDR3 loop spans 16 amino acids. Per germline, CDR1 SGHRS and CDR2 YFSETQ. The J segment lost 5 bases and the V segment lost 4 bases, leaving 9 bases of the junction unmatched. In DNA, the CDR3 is TGCGCCAGCAGCACCGGAGGGACAGCCAATAATTCACCCCTCCACTTT. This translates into CASSTGGTANNSPLHF.

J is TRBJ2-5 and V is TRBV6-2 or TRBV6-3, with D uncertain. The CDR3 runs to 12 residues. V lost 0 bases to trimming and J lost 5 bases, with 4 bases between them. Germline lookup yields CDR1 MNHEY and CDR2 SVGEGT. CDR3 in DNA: TGTGCCAGCAGTTACTCGAGGGAGACCCAGTACTTC. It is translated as CASSYSRETQYF.

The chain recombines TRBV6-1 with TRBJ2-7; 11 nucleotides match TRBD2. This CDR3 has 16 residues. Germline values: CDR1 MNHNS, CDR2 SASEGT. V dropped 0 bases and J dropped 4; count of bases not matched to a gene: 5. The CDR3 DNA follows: TGTGCCAGCAGTGAAGCGACTAGCGGGATTCCATACGAGCAGTACGTC. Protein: CASSEATSGIPYEQYV.

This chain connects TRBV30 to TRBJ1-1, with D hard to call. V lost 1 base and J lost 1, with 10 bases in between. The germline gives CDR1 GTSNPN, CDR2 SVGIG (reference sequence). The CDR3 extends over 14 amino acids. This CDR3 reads CAWSGPRGNTEAFF. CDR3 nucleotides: TGTGCCTGGAGTGGCCCCCGGGGGAACACTGAAGCTTTCTTT.

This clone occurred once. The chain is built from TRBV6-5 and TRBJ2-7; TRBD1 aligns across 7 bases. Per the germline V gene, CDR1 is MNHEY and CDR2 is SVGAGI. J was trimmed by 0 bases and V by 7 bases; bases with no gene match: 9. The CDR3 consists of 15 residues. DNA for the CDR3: TGTGCCAGCACAAAATCGGGACAGAGCTCCTACGAGCAGTACGTC. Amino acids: CASTKSGQSSYEQYV.

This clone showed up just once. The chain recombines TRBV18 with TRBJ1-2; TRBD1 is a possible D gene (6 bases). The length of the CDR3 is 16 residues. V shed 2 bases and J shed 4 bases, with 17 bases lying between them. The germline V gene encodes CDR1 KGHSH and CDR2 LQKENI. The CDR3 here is CASSPSGGASLYGYTF. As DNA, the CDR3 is TGTGCCAGCTCACCATCGGGGGGGGCTAGTCTCTATGGCTACACCTTC.